This T cell receptor beta chain was recovered during a study of cytomegalovirus exposure and HLA in healthy donors. Broader study findings: High specificity and sensitivity for cytomegalovirus status were reported for the classifier.

CDR3 length equals 16 residues. With V trimmed by 4 bases and J by 5 bases, 10 bases remained unmatched. Germline assignment: CDR1 MGHDK and CDR2 SYGVNS. Use of 60 Vbeta and 13 Jbeta primers characterized the PCR. Repertoires were generated with immunoSEQ multiplex PCR, while TCRdb's copy carries only in-frame clones and drops some. The sample shows over 100,000 clones, approximately 78% of them seen only once. A word on this clone: The antigen remains unidentified.

The clonotype was recovered from a middle-aged woman in good health and CMV-seronegative. The chain combines TRBV25-1 with TRBJ1-1, with 10 bases identical to TRBD1. The sample consisted of PBMCs. The DNA of the CDR3 is TGTGCCAGCAGTGGCCGGGACAGGGGATGGCATACTGAAGCTTTCTTT. Translated: CASSGRDRGWHTEAFF. The variable domain in full, with the rest retrieved from reference TRBV25-1 and TRBJ1-1, is EADIYQTPRYLVIGTGKKITLECSQTMGHDKMYWYQQDPGMELHLIHYSYGVNSTEKGDLSSESTVSRIRTEHFPLTLESARPSHTSQYLCASSGRDRGWHTEAFFGQGTRLTVV.